This passage covers 8 T cell receptor beta chains from one sample sequenced in a study of response to subunit inactivated influenza vaccine. MiXCR, applied by TCRdb to the RT-PCR reads, yields one record per CDR3 protein. The sample yields hundreds of thousands of distinct CDR3 sequences, around 13% seen once. Sequences were derived from PBMCs from blood, sampled 14 to 15 days before vaccination. The origin of the receptors is a man aged 50 to 59 who received an inactivated influenza vaccine.

This clonotype was detected only a few times. The DNA of the CDR3 is TGCAGTGCTCTTTACTACGAGCAGTACTTC. It codes for CSALYYEQYF. The chain couples TRBV20-1 to TRBJ2-7; D ambiguous. Germline CDR1 DFQATT, CDR2 SNEGSKA (reference sequence). CDR3 length: 10 residues. V was shortened by 5 bases and J by 3 bases, with 5 bases between the two germline ends.

This rearrangement joins TRBV18 to TRBJ2-1; the match to TRBD2 covers 7 bases. The V and J ends lost 3 bases and 3 bases, in that order; junction bases with no gene match: 5. The CDR3 runs to 15 residues. Germline V gene data show CDR1 as KGHSH and CDR2 as LQKENI. CDR3 protein: CASSPLAEIYNEQFF. CDR3 DNA sequence: TGTGCCAGCTCACCTCTAGCGGAAATCTACAATGAGCAGTTCTTC.

This clonotype was recorded a few times. The chain carries TRBV29-1 and TRBJ2-2; D is tentatively TRBD1 or TRBD2 (5 bases each). This CDR3 is 12 amino acids long. Trimming stripped 6 bases from V and 3 bases from J, with 8 bases between. The germline CDR1 and CDR2 sequences are SQVTM and ANQGSEA. The CDR3 is CSVGRYTGELFF. CDR3 nucleotides: TGCAGCGTGGGACGGTACACCGGGGAGCTGTTTTTT.

This clonotype appeared a few times. The genes are TRBV3-1 and TRBJ2-2, with D perhaps matching TRBD1 (6 bases). Trimming removed 4 bases at V and 4 bases at J, with 10 bases between. The CDR3 contains 14 residues. Germline-derived CDR1 and CDR2 are LGHDT and YNNKEL (reference sequence). The CDR3 DNA reads TGTGCCAGCAGCCTATTGACAGGCACCGGGGAGCTGTTTTTT. This sequence encodes CASSLLTGTGELFF.

In its sample, this clonotype was seen once. In DNA form, the CDR3 reads TGTGCCTGGAGTGTTGGCGGGCATGGGGCCAACGTCCTGACTTTC. Translating it yields CAWSVGGHGANVLTF. The chain employs TRBV30 and TRBJ2-6, with a possible D match to TRBD2 (5 bases). Trimming stripped 0 bases from V and 3 bases from J, with 9 bases between. The CDR3 loop spans 15 amino acids. Per the germline V gene, CDR1 is GTSNPN and CDR2 is SVGIG (reference sequence).

A few counts support this clonotype. The chain recombines TRBV5-1 with TRBJ2-7; TRBD1 aligns across 9 bases. This CDR3 is built from 14 residues. Germline V gives CDR1 SGHRS, CDR2 YFSETQ. Trimming removed 4 bases from V and 5 bases from J; junction bases left unmatched: 7. CDR3 protein: CASSQRTGENEQYF. CDR3 DNA sequence: TGCGCCAGCAGCCAAAGGACAGGGGAAAACGAGCAGTACTTC. Variable domain in full (rest from reference TRBV5-1 and TRBJ2-7): KAGVTQTPRYLIKTRGQQVTLSCSPISGHRSVSWYQQTPGQGLQFLFEYFSETQRNKGNFPGRFSGRQFSNSRSEMNVSTLELGDSALYLCASSQRTGENEQYFGPGTRLTVT.

This sequence joins TRBV10-3 and TRBJ2-2; TRBD1 matches 8 bases. With 6 bases clipped from V and 4 bases from J, the junction kept 10 bases outside the gene matches. Germline CDR1 ENHRY, CDR2 SYGVKD. The CDR3 runs 16 residues. The CDR3 is CAIRDSQGAFTGELFF. CDR3 sequence (DNA): TGTGCCATCAGAGATAGCCAGGGGGCGTTCACCGGGGAGCTGTTTTTT.

The CDR3 DNA sequence: TGTGCCAGCCAAGGAGGGACTAGCACAGATACGCAGTATTTT. This translates into CASQGGTSTDTQYF. The chain combines TRBV10-3 with TRBJ2-3; perhaps TRBD2 as D (6 bases). There are 14 residues in the CDR3. Trimming removed 10 bases from V and 0 bases from J, with 14 bases in between. Looked up from germline, CDR1 is ENHRY and CDR2 is SYGVKD.